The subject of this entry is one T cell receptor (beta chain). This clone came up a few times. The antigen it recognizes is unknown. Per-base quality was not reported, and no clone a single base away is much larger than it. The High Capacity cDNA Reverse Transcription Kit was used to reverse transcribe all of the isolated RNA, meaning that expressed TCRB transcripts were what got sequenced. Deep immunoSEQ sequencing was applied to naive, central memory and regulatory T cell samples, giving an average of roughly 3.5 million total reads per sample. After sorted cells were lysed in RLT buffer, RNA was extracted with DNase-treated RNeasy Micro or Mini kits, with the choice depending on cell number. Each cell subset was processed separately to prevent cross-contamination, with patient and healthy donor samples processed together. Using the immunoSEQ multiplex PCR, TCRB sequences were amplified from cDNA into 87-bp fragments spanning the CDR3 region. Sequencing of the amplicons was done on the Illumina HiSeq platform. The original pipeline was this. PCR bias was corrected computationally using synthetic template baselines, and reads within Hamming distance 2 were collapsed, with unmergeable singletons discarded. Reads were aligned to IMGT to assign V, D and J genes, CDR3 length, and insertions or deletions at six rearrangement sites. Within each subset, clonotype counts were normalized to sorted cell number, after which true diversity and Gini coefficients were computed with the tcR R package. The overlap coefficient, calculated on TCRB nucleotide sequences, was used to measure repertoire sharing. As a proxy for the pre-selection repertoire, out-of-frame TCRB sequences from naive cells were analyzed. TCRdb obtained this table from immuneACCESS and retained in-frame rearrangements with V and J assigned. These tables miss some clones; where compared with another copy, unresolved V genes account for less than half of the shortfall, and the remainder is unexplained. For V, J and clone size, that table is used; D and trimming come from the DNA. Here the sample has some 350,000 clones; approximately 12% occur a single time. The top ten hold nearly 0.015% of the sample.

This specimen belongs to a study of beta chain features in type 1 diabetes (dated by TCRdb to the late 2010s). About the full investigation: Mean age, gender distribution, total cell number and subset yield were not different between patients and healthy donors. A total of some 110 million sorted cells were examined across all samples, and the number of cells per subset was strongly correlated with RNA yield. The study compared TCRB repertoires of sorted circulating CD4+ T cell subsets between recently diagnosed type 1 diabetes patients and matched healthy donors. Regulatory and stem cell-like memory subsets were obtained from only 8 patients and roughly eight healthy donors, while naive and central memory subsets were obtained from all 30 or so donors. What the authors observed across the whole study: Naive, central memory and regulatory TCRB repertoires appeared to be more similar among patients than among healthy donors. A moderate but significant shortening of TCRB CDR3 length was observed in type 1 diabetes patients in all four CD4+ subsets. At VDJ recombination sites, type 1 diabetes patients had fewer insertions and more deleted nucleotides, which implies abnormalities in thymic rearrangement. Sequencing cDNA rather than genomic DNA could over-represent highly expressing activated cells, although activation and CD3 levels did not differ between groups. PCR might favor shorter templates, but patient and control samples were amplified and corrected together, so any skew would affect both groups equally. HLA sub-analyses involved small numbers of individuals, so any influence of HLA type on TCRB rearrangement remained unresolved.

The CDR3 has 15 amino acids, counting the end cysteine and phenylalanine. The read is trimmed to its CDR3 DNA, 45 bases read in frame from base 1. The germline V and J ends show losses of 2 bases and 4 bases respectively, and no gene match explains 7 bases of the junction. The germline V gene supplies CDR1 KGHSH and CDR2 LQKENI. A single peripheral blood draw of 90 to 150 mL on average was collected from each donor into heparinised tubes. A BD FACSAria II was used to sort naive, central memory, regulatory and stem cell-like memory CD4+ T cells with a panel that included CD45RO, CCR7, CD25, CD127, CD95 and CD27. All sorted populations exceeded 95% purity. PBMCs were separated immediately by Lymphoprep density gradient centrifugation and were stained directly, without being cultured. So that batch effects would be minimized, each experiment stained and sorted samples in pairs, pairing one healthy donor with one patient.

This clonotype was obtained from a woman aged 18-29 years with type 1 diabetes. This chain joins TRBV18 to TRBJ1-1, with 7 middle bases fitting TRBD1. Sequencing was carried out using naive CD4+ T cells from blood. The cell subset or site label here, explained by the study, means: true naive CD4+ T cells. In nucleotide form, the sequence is TGTGCCAGCTCACCAGTCACAGGGGTGAGCACTGAAGCTTTCTTT. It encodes CASSPVTGVSTEAFF.